This T cell receptor (beta chain) stems from a study of T cells after yellow fever vaccination. Findings and caveats of the study: Abundant clonotypes from the bulk population could have been carried over as contaminants into FACS-sorted repertoires.

TCRdb re-derived calls from the 5' RACE reads in MiXCR, one entry per CDR3 protein. The top ten clones hold around 3% of a sample with 300,000 to 400,000 distinct CDR3 sequences, 12% of them seen once. The V and J ends lost 4 bases and 2 bases respectively, with 9 bases between them. The CDR3 extends over 14 amino acids. The germline gives CDR1 MNHEY, CDR2 SMNVEV (reference sequence). With regard to this clonotype: Its antigen is unidentified.

The TCR was taken from a man aged 18 to 30 who received the YFV17D yellow fever vaccine. Sequencing was performed on CD4+ T cells sorted from PBMCs, taken 15 days after the yellow fever booster vaccination. The rearrangement uses TRBV27 and TRBJ2-1, with D possibly being TRBD1 (6 bases). The CDR3 nucleotides are TGTGCCAGCAGTTCTCCAGGGGCCTACAATGAGCAGTTCTTC. Translated, it gives CASSSPGAYNEQFF.